The next 17 T cell receptor beta chains were all read from a single sample in a study of neurological immune-mediated disorders. TCRdb recomputed calls from the 5' RACE reads with MiXCR, one row per CDR3 protein. The sample lists some 47,000 distinct CDR3 sequences, roughly 17% seen once, with roughly 4.5% in the top ten. Sequencing was carried out using PBMCs. The receptors were sampled from a man in his sixties in good health.

This clonotype came up many times. The chain employs TRBV4-1 and TRBJ2-2; D not resolved. Germline V gene data show CDR1 as MGHRA and CDR2 as YSYEKL. The V end lost 0 bases, the J end lost 1 base, and 6 bases lay between the germline ends. This CDR3 spans 15 amino acids. Here the CDR3 DNA reads TGCGCCAGCAGCCAAGATCGCAGGAACACCGGGGAGCTGTTTTTT. Translated: CASSQDRRNTGELFF.

This clonotype appeared many times. This chain uses TRBV28 with TRBJ2-5; D gene uncertain. The V and J ends lost 6 bases and 7 bases respectively, with 9 bases between them. CDR3 length: 11 residues. Germline V gives CDR1 MDHEN, CDR2 SYDVKM. The CDR3 sequence: CASRTSGTQYF. Here the CDR3 DNA reads TGTGCCAGCAGGACATCGGGGACCCAGTACTTC.

This clonotype was observed many times. The chain combines TRBV5-1 with TRBJ1-2; no firm D call. Germline CDR1 is SGHRS and CDR2 is YFSETQ. CDR3 length: 13 residues. V was clipped by 0 bases and J by 8 bases, with 11 bases between them. CDR3 DNA: TGCGCCAGCAGCTTGGATGGTTGGCTGGGCTACACCTTC. It is translated as CASSLDGWLGYTF.

Ten or more counts support this clonotype. V usage is TRBV24-1 and J usage is TRBJ2-7; 7 positions agree with TRBD1. The CDR3 runs to 14 residues. The germline CDR1 and CDR2 sequences are KGHDR and SFDVKD. The V and J ends lost 4 bases and 9 bases, in that order; junction bases with no gene match: 11. The CDR3 loop is CATSDRNDRAVQYF. The DNA for the CDR3 is TGTGCCACCAGTGACCGTAATGACAGGGCAGTGCAGTACTTC.

This clonotype was observed at least ten times. J is TRBJ2-7 and V is TRBV20-1; D tentatively fits TRBD1 or TRBD2 (6 bases each). From germline, CDR1 is DFQATT and CDR2 SNEGSKA (reference sequence). The germline V and J ends were trimmed by 6 bases and 4 bases, with 13 bases remaining between them. The CDR3 spans 12 residues. In DNA form, the CDR3 reads TGCAGTGCCCGTCGGGGGCAATACGAGCAGTACTTC. Protein sequence: CSARRGQYEQYF.

This clonotype appeared many times. The chain is built from TRBV20-1 and TRBJ2-2; unclear D gene. CDR1 and CDR2 (germline): DFQATT, SNEGSKA (reference sequence). The CDR3 is 15 residues long. Trimming took 3 bases from V and 4 from J, leaving 15 bases between them. The CDR3 bases are TGCAGTGCTAGTATTGGCGAGACCGTCACCGGGGAGCTGTTTTTT. This translates into CSASIGETVTGELFF.

This clonotype showed up many times. The chain links TRBV10-1 to TRBJ2-7; 7 nucleotides align to TRBD1. This CDR3 has 15 amino acids. CDR1 is WNHNN and CDR2 is SYGVQD in the germline V gene (reference sequence). After removal of 1 base from V and 1 base from J, the junction contained 4 bases not matched to a gene. CDR3 residues: CASSEFPGQSYEQYF. DNA for the CDR3: TGCGCCAGCAGTGAGTTCCCGGGACAGTCCTACGAGCAGTACTTC.

Ten or more counts support this clonotype. V gene TRBV28 combines with J gene TRBJ2-3; 7 bases are a match to TRBD2. This CDR3 is 15 amino acids long. V lost 2 bases and J lost 4; bases outside the gene matches: 6. Looked up from germline, CDR1 is MDHEN and CDR2 is SYDVKM. This CDR3 reads CASSLLGRVADTQYF. The DNA for the CDR3 is TGTGCCAGCAGTTTACTTGGGAGGGTGGCAGATACGCAGTATTTT.

This clonotype was counted ten times or more. The J gene is TRBJ2-2, the V gene TRBV20-1; D unresolved. The CDR3 runs to 13 residues. Germline V gene lookup returns CDR1 DFQATT and CDR2 SNEGSKA (reference sequence). V was cut by 6 bases and J by 5 bases, with 13 bases left in between. In DNA form, the CDR3 reads TGCAGTGCCGCTACGGACGGGACCGGGGAGCTGTTTTTT. It yields the protein CSAATDGTGELFF.

V usage is TRBV7-9 and J usage is TRBJ2-7, with 7 positions matching TRBD1. Germline V CDR1 and CDR2: SEHNR, FQNEAQ (reference sequence). Germline trimming cut 5 bases from V and 2 bases from J; bases unmatched to any gene: 9. The CDR3 loop spans 15 amino acids. CDR3 region: CASSHYRDRAYEQYF. In DNA form, the CDR3 reads TGTGCCAGCAGCCACTACCGGGACAGAGCCTACGAGCAGTACTTC.

The chain links TRBV30 to TRBJ1-2; no reliable D call. This CDR3 spans 12 amino acids. Germline loops: CDR1 GTSNPN, CDR2 SVGIG (reference sequence). Trimming removed 3 bases at V and 8 bases at J, with 13 bases between. The CDR3 DNA sequence: TGTGCCTGGAGGCAGACGGTGGGCGGCTACACCTTC. This sequence encodes CAWRQTVGGYTF.

With respect to this clonotype: One end of the junction varies from germline; a read error may be responsible. V usage is TRBV20-1 and J usage is TRBJ2-3; TRBD2 matches 9 bases. CDR1 and CDR2 from the germline V gene are DFQATT and SNEGSKA (reference sequence). The CDR3 has 15 amino acids. The CDR3 loop reads CSARTSVRVADTQYF. The CDR3 nucleotides read TGCAGTGCCCGGACTAGCGTGAGAGTAGCAGATACACAGTATTTT.

This clonotype came up many times. The chain uses TRBV20-1 and TRBJ2-1; TRBD2 aligns across 8 bases. Looked up from germline, CDR1 is DFQATT and CDR2 is SNEGSKA (reference sequence). The CDR3 loop spans 14 amino acids. The trim removed 6 bases at V and 7 bases at J, leaving 11 bases unmatched. DNA for the CDR3: TGCAGTGCGGAGGGACTAGAGATTTGGAATGAGCAGTTCTTC. This translates into CSAEGLEIWNEQFF.

The table lists this clonotype with many counts. The V gene is TRBV12-3 or TRBV12-4, the J gene TRBJ1-4; maybe TRBD1 (6 bases). Trimming stripped 0 bases from V and 10 bases from J, with 21 bases between. The CDR3 consists of 17 residues. In DNA form, the CDR3 reads TGTGCCAGCAGTTTAGCGGGAACAGGGAACCCATTGGGAAAACTGTTTTTT. Its protein is CASSLAGTGNPLGKLFF.

This clonotype was found many times. This sequence joins TRBV20-1 and TRBJ2-2, with 11 positions matching TRBD1. The V and J ends lost 6 bases and 4 bases, in that order; junction bases with no gene match: 7. Germline V gene lookup returns CDR1 DFQATT and CDR2 SNEGSKA (reference sequence). The CDR3 has 15 residues. The CDR3 nucleotides are TGCAGTGCCACAGGGACAGGGGGAATCACCGGGGAGCTGTTTTTT. Its translation is CSATGTGGITGELFF.

This clonotype was recorded many times. CDR3 bases: TGTGCCAGCAGCTTCTCAGGGACTAGGACATACAATGAGCAGTTCTTC. Amino acid sequence: CASSFSGTRTYNEQFF. This sequence joins TRBV5-6 and TRBJ2-1; the match to TRBD2 covers 8 bases. Germline V CDR1 and CDR2: SGHDT, YYEEEE. V lost 2 bases to trimming and J lost 4 bases; unmatched junction nucleotides: 8. CDR3 length: 16 amino acids.

This clonotype was detected only a few times. This chain links TRBV12-3 or TRBV12-4 with TRBJ1-4; weak D call: TRBD1 (6 bases). Trimming removed 5 bases at V and 14 bases at J, with 12 bases between. CDR3 length: 11 residues. CDR3 loop: CASSQGTLLFF. CDR3 bases: TGTGCCAGCAGTCAAGGGACACTTCTGTTTTTT.